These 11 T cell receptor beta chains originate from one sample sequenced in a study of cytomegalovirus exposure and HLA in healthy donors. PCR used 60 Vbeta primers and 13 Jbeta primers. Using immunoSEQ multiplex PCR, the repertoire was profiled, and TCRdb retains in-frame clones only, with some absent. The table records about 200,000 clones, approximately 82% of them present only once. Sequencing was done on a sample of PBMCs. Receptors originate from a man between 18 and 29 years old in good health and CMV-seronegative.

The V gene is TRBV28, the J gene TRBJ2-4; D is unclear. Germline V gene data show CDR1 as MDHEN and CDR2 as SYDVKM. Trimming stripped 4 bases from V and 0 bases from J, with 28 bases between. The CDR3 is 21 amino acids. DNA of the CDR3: TGTGCCAGCAGTTCGCACCCCGCTAAAAATTCACGTAACCTAGCCAAAAACATTCAGTACTTC. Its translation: CASSSHPAKNSRNLAKNIQYF.

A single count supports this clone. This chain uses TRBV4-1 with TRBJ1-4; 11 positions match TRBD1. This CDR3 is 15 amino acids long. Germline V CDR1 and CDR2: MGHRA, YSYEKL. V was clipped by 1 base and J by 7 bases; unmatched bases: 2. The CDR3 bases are TGCGCCAGCAGCCAAGGAGGGACAGGGGGTGAAAAACTGTTTTTT. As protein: CASSQGGTGGEKLFF.

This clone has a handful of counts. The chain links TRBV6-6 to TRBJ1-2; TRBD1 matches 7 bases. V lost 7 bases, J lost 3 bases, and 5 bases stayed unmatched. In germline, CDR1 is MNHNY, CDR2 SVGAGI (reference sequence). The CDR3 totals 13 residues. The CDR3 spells CASMTGRDYGYTF. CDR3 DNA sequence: TGTGCCAGCATGACAGGGCGGGACTATGGCTACACCTTC.

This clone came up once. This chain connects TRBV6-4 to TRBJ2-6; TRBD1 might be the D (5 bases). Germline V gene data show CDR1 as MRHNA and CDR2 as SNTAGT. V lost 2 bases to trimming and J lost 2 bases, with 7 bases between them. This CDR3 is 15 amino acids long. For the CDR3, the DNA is TGTGCCAGCAGTGACAGGGGCGCTGGGGCCAACGTCCTGACTTTC. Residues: CASSDRGAGANVLTF.

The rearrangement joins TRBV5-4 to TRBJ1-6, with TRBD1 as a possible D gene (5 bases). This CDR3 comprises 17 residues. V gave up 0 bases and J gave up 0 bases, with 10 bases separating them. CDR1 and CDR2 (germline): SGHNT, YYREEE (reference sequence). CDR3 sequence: CASSLGGYGSYNSPLHF. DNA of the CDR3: TGTGCCAGCAGCTTGGGGGGCTACGGCTCCTATAATTCACCCCTCCACTTT.

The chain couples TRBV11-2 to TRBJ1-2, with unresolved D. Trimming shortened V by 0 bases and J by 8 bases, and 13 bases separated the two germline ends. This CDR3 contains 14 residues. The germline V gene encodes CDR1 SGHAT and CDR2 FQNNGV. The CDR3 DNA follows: TGTGCCAGCAGCTTAGAGTTGGTCGGCGGCGGCTACACCTTC. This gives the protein CASSLELVGGGYTF.

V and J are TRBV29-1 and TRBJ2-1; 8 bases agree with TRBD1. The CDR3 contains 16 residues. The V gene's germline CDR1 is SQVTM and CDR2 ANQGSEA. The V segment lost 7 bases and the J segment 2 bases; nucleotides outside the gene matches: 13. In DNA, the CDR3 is TGCAGCGCTCGCTCCCCCCGGGACAGGACCTACAATGAGCAGTTCTTC. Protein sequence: CSARSPRDRTYNEQFF.

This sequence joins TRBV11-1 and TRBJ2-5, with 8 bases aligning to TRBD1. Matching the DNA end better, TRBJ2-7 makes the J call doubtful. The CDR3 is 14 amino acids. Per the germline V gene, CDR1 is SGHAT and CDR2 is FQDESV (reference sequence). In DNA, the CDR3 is TGTGCCAGCAGCTTATCAGGGGGCCCCTACGAGCAGTACTTC. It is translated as CASSLSGGPYEQYF.

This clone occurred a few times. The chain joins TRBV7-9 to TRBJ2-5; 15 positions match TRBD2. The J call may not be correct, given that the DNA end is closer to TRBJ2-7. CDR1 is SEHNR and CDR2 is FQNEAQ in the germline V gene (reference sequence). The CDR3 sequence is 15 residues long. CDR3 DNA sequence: TGTGCCAGCAGGGGACTAGCGGGAGGTTCCTACGAGCAGTACTTC. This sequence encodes CASRGLAGGSYEQYF.

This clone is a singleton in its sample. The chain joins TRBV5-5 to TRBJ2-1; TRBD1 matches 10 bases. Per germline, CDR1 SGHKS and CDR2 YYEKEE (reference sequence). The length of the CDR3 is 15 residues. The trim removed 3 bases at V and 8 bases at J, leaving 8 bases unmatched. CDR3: CASSSRDRGLDEQFF. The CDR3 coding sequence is TGTGCCAGCAGCTCCCGGGACAGGGGTCTGGATGAGCAGTTCTTC.

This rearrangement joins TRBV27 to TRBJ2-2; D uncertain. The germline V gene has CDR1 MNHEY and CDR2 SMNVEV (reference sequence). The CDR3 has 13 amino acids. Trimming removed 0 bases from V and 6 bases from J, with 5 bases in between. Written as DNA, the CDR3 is TGTGCCAGCAGTTTATCTCGGTCCGGGGAGCTGTTTTTT. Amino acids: CASSLSRSGELFF.